The sample holds a few counts of the clone carrying this TCR beta chain. No antigen is known for it. This specimen belongs to a study of T-cell memory formation after mild COVID-19. Study-wide context: TCR clusters were mostly confined to one donor each. Study-level findings and limits: Later expanders leaned CD4+, whereas day 15 to 85 contracting clones were balanced CD4/CD8.

Using its own MiXCR run on the 5' RACE reads, TCRdb lists one record per CDR3 protein. The table shows 65,000 to 95,000 distinct CDR3 sequences, with about 13% occurring only once. CDR1 and CDR2 from the germline V gene are SGDLS and YYNGEE. The CDR3 runs to 14 residues. Unmatched junction bases numbered 3, after V lost 3 bases and J lost 4 bases. The sample taken for sequencing was PBMCs or a T cell subset sorted from them (not recorded which). The rearrangement joins TRBV9 to TRBJ2-2, with TRBD1 matching 7 bases. The sequence was obtained from a young man who had mild COVID-19 (a few samples of this study predate the infection). Cell type and time point are not known. The CDR3 sequence is CASSEQGITGELFF. In DNA, the CDR3 is TGTGCCAGCAGCGAACAGGGGATCACCGGGGAGCTGTTTTTT.